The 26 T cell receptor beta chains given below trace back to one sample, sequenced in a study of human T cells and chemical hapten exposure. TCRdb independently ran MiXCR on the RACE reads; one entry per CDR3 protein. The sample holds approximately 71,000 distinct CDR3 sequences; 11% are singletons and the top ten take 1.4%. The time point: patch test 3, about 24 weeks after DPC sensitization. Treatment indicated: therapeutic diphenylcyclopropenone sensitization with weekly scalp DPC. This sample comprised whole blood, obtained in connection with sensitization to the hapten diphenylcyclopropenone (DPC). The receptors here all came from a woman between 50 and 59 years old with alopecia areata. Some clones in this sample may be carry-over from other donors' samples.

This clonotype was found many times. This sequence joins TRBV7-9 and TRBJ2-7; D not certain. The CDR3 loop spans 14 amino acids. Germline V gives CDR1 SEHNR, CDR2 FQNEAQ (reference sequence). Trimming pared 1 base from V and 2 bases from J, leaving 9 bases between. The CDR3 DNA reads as TGTGCCAGCAGCTTAGTGAACGGAGCCTACGAGCAGTACTTC. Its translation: CASSLVNGAYEQYF.

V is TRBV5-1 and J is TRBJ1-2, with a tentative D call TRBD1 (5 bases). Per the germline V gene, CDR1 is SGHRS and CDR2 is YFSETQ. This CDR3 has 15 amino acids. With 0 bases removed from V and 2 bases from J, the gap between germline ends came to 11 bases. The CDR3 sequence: CASSLAPGMNYGYTF. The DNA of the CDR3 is TGCGCCAGCAGCTTGGCCCCAGGGATGAACTATGGCTACACCTTC.

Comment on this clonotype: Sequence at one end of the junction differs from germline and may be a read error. CDR3 sequence reads: CSVAPNRKETQCF. In DNA, the CDR3 is TGCAGCGTCGCCCCCAACAGGAAAGAGACCCAGTGCTTC. The rearrangement joins TRBV29-1 to TRBJ2-5, with a tentative D call TRBD1 (5 bases). Germline V gene lookup returns CDR1 SQVTM and CDR2 ANQGSEA. This CDR3 region has 13 residues.

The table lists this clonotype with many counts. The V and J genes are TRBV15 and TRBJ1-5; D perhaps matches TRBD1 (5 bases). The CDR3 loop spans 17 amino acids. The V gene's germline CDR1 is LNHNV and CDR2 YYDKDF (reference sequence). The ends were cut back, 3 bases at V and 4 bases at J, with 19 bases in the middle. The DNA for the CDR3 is TGTGCCACCAGCAGTGTTTACCGGGACGGGGGAAATCAGCCCCAGCATTTT. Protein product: CATSSVYRDGGNQPQHF.

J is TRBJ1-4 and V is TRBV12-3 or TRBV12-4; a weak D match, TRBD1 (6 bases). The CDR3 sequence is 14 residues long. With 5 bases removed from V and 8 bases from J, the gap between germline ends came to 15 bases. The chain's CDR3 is CASSHRDKGEKLFF. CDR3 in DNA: TGTGCCAGCAGTCACCGGGACAAAGGGGAAAAACTGTTTTTT.

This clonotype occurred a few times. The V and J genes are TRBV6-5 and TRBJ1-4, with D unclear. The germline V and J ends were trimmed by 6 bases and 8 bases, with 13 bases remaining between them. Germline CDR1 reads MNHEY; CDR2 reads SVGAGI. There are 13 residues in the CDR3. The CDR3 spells CASRRAVEEKLFF. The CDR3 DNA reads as TGTGCCAGCAGGCGGGCCGTAGAGGAAAAACTGTTTTTT.

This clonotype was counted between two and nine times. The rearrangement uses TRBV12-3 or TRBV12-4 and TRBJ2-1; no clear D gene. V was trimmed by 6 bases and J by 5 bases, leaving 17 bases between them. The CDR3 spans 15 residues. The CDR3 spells CASRPAVSFDNEQFF. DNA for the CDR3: TGTGCCAGCAGGCCAGCAGTTTCCTTTGACAATGAGCAGTTCTTC.

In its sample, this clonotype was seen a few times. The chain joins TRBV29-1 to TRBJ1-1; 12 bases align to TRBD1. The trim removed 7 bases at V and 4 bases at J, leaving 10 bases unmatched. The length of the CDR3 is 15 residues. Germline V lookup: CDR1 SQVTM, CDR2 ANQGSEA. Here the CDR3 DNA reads TGCAGCGGTGGAACGGGGACAGGGGGCGGCACTGAAGCTTTCTTT. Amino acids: CSGGTGTGGGTEAFF.

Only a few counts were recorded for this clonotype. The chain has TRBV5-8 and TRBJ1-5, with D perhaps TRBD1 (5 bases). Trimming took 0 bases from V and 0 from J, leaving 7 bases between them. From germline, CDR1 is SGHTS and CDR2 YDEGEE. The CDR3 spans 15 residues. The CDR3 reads CASSLGQLSNQPQHF. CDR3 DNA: TGTGCCAGCAGCTTGGGACAGCTTAGCAATCAGCCCCAGCATTTT.

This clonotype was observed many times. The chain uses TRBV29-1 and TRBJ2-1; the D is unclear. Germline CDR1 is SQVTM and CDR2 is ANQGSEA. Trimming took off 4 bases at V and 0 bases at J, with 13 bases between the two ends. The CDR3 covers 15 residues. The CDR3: CSVGPRWISYNEQFF. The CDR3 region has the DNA TGCAGCGTTGGCCCCCGTTGGATCTCCTACAATGAGCAGTTCTTC.

DNA for the CDR3: TGTGCCACCCAGTCCGACCCGGGGACTGAAGCTTTCTTT. Protein product: CATQSDPGTEAFF. The V and J genes are TRBV10-3 and TRBJ1-1, with D unresolved. Trimming took 10 bases from V and 5 from J, leaving 17 bases between them. Per germline, CDR1 ENHRY and CDR2 SYGVKD. The CDR3 consists of 13 residues.

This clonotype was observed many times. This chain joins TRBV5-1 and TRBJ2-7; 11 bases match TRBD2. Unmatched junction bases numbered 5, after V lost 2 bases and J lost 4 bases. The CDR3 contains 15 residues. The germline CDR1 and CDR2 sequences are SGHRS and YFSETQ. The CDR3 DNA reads TGCGCCAGCAGCTTTTTAACTAGCGGGAGTTACGAGCAGTACTTC. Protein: CASSFLTSGSYEQYF.

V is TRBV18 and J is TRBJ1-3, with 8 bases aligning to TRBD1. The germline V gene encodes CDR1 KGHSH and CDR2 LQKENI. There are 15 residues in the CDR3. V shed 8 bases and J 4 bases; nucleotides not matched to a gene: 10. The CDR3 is CASRQGNVVGNTIYF. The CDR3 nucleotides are TGTGCCAGCCGACAGGGGAACGTCGTCGGAAACACCATATATTTT.

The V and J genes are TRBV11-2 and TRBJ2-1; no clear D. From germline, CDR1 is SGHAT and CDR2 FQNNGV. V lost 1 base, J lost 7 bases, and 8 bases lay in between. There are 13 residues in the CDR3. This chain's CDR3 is CASSLGVENEQFF. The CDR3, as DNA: TGTGCCAGCAGCTTAGGAGTGGAAAATGAGCAGTTCTTC.

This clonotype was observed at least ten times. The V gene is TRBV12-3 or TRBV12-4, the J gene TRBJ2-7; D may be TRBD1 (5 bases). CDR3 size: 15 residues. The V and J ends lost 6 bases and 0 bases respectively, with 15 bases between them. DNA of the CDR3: TGTGCCAGCAGCGCCGACAGTAGGAGCTCCTACGAGCAGTACTTC. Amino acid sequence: CASSADSRSSYEQYF.

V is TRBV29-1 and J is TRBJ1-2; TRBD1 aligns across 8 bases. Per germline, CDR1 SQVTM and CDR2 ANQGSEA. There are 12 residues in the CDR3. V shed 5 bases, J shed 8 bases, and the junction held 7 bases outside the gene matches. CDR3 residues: CSVRPGGLGYTF. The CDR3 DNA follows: TGCAGCGTTAGGCCAGGGGGCTTAGGCTACACCTTC.

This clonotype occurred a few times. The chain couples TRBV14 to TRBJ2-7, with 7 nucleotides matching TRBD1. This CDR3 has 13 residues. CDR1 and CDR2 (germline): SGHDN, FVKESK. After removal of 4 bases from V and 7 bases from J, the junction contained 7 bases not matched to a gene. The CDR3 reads CASSLEMTGEQYF. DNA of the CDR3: TGTGCCAGCAGCCTAGAGATGACAGGGGAGCAGTACTTC.

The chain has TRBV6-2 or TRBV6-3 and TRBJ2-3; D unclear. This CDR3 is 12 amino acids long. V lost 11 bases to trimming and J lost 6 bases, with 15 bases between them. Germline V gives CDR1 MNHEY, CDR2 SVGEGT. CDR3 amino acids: CASAEEFDTQYF. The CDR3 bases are TGTGCCTCAGCAGAGGAGTTCGATACGCAGTATTTT.

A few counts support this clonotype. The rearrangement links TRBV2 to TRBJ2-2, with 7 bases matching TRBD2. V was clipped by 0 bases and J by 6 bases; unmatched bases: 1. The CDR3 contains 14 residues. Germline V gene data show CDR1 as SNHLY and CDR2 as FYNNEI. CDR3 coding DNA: TGTGCCAGCAGTGAAGCCGCGGGAGCCGGGGAGCTGTTTTTT. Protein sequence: CASSEAAGAGELFF.

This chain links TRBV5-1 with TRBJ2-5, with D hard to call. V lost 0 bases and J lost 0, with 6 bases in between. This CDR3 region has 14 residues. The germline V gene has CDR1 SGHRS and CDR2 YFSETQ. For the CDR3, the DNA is TGCGCCAGCAGCTTGGCAGGAGACCAAGAGACCCAGTACTTC. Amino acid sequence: CASSLAGDQETQYF.

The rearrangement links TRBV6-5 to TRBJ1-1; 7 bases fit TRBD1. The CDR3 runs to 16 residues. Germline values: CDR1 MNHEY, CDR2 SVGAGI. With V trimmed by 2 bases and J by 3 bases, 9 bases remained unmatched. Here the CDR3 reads CASSYVTGDRDTEAFF. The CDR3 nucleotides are TGTGCCAGCAGTTACGTAACCGGAGACAGGGACACTGAAGCTTTCTTT.

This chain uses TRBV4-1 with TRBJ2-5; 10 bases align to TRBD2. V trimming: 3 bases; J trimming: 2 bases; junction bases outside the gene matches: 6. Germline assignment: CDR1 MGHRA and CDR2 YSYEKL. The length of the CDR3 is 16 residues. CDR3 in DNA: TGCGCCAGCAGCCAGCCCACTAGCGGGGCACAAGAGACCCAGTACTTC. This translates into CASSQPTSGAQETQYF.

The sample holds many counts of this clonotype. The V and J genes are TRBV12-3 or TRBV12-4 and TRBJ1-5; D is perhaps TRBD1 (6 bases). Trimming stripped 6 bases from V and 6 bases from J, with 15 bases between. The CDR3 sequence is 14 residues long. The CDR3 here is CASSPRGQGQPQHF. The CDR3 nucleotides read TGTGCCAGCAGCCCACGGGGGCAGGGTCAGCCCCAGCATTTT.

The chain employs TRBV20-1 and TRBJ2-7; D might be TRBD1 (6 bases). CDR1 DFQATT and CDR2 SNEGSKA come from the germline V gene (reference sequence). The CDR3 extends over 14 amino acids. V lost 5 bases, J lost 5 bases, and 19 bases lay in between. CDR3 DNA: TGCAGTGCTCCGCGGGCTCAGGGGAAGAACGAGCAGTACTTC. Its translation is CSAPRAQGKNEQYF.

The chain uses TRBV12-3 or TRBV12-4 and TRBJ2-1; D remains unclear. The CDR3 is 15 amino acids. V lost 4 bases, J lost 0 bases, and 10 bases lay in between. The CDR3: CASSSAPSSYNEQFF. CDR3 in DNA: TGTGCCAGCAGTTCTGCACCGAGCTCCTACAATGAGCAGTTCTTC.

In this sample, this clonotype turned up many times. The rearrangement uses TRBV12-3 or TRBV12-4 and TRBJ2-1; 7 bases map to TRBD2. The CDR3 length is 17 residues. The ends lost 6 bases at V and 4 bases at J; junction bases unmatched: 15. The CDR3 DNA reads TGTGCCAGCAGGCTCCGGGACTCCCGCGGGGGATACAATGAGCAGTTCTTC. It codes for CASRLRDSRGGYNEQFF.